This T cell receptor (beta chain) was documented in a study of long-term antiretroviral therapy in people with HIV. The study, taken as a whole, reports: Collection of the blood, which took place between about 2003 and 2018, possibly occurred under older ART regimens. Controls exceeded HIV repertoires in CDR3 length range. Clonal expansions arising prior to ART prevailed in the repertoire at every time point.

A v3.0 immunoSEQ assay was performed at survey level. Libraries were prepared by immunoSEQ multiplex PCR; TCRdb keeps only in-frame clonotypes and omits some of them. The sample consists of some 25,000 clones, just under 85% of them appearing once. Trimming cost V 1 base and J 3 bases, with 12 bases left between them. This CDR3 has 15 amino acids. Germline-derived CDR1 and CDR2 are SGHVS and FQNEAQ. On this clone: Antigen unknown.

The specimen was unsorted PBMCs, collected 0.7 years before starting antiretroviral therapy. The chain combines TRBV7-8 with TRBJ2-5, with D possibly TRBD1 on 5 matching bases. This clonotype was obtained from a man younger than 45 with HIV. The CDR3 region has the DNA TGTGCCAGCAGCTTAGAGGGGCAGACAGAAGAGACCCAGTACTTC. This gives the protein CASSLEGQTEETQYF.